This T cell receptor beta chain was profiled in a study of beta chain features in type 1 diabetes. This clone was seen many times. V was clipped by 4 bases and J by 12 bases, with 22 bases between them. The CDR3 runs 15 residues. Germline CDR1 and CDR2: KGHSH and LQKENI. Expressed TCRB transcripts were sequenced, since all the RNA that had been isolated was reverse transcribed. The assay was immunoSEQ multiplex PCR, and TCRdb's table has in-frame clones only and misses some. The table shows hundreds of thousands of clones, with under 8.5% occurring only once. J is TRBJ2-1 and V is TRBV18; TRBD2 is a possible D gene (5 bases). The sample was central memory CD4+ T cells from blood. The source of this sequence is a woman younger than 35 in good health. CDR3 DNA: TGTGCCAGCTCACAGTCGGCATCACTGGGAGTTGGGCAGTTCTTC. Its protein is CASSQSASLGVGQFF.